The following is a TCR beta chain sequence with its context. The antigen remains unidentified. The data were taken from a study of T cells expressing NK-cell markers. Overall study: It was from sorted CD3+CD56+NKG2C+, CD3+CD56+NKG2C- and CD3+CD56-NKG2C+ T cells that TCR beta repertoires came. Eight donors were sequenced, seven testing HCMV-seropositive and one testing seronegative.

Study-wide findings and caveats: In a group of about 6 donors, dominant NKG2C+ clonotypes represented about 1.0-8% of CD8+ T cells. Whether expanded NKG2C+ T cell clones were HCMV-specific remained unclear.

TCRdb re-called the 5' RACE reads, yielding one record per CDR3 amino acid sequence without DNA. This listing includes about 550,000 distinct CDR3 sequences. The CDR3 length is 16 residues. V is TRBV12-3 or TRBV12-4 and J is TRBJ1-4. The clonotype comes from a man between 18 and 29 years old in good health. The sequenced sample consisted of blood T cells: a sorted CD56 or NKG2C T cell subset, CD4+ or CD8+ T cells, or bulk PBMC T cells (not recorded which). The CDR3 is CASSPFGWGANEKLFF.